This T cell receptor beta chain was found in a study of CD8+ T cells in alopecia areata. Study-level information: The share of scalp area affected provided the severity score for treated patients.

Described treatment: oral pan-JAK inhibitor, 5-10 mg twice daily. Lesional scalp tissue (obtained by punch biopsy) and peripheral blood were collected from alopecia areata patients. Findings of the study overall: Normal scalp had lower clonality than lesional scalp, with alopecia totalis/universalis lesions showing this most strongly. Links between baseline CD8+ expansion and response need larger treated cohorts. During tofacitinib treatment, many expanded lesional clones remained in scalp and blood.

Investigators isolated RNA and reverse transcribed it into cDNA to act as the sequencing template. Sequencing was performed with immunoSEQ multiplex PCR; in TCRdb, only in-frame clones are kept and a portion is missing. Of 15,000 to 20,000 clones listed, over 50% are singletons. In regard to this clone: Its matching antigen is unknown.

The CDR3 has 14 amino acids. The V and J ends lost 0 bases and 3 bases respectively, with 9 bases between them. CDR1 is SGHNT, CDR2 YYREEE, per germline (reference sequence). V is TRBV5-4 and J is TRBJ1-1; weak D call: TRBD1 (5 bases). Sequenced here: skin, sampled at week 4, from a patient treated with tofacitinib. This receptor was identified in a human donor with alopecia areata. CDR3 amino acids: CASSLGQRDTEAFF. CDR3 nucleotide sequence: TGTGCCAGCAGCTTGGGACAGAGGGACACTGAAGCTTTCTTT.